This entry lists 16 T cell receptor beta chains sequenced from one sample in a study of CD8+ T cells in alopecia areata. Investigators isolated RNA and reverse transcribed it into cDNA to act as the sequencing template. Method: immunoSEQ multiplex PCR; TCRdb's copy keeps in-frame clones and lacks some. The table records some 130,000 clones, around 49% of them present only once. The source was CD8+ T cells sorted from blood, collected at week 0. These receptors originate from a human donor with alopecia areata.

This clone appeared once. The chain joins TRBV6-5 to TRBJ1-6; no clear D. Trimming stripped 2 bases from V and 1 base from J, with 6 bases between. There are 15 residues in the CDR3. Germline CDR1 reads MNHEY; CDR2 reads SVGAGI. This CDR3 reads CASSYEGSYNSPLHF. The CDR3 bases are TGTGCCAGCAGTTACGAGGGATCCTATAATTCACCCCTCCACTTT.

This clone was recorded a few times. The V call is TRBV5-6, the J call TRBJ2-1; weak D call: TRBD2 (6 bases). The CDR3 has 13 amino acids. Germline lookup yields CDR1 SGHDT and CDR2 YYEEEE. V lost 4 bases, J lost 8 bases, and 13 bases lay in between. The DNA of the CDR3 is TGTGCCAGCAGCCTCTCGGGAGTCGATGAGCAGTTCTTC. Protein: CASSLSGVDEQFF.

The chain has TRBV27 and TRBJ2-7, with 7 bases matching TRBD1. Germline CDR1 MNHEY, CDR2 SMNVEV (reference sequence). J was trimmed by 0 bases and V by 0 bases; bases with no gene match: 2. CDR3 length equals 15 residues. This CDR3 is CASSLSRGPSYEQYF. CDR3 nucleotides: TGTGCCAGCAGTTTATCGAGGGGGCCCTCCTACGAGCAGTACTTC.

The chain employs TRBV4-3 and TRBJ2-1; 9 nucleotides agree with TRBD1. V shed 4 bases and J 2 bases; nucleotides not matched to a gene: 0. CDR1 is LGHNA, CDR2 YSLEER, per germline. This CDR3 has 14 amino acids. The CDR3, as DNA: TGCGCCAGCAGCCGGGACAGGGCCTACAATGAGCAGTTCTTC. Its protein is CASSRDRAYNEQFF.

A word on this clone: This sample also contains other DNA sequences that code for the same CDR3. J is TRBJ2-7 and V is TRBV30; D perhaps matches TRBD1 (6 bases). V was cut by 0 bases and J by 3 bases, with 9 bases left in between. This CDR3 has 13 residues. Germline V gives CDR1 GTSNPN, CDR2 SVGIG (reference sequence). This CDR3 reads CAWSVGDNYEQYF. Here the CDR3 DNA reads TGTGCCTGGAGTGTAGGGGACAACTACGAGCAGTACTTC.

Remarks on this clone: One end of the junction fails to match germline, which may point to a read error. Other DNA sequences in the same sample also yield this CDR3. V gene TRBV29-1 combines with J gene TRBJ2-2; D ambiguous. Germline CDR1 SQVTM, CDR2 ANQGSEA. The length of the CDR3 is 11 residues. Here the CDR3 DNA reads TGCAGCGTCGTGTACACCGGAGAGCTGTTTTTT. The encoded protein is CSVVYTGELFF.

As DNA, the CDR3 is TGTGCCAGCAGCGACAGGGGGCCGGGGTTGACTGAAGCTTTCTTT. As protein: CASSDRGPGLTEAFF. The chain couples TRBV27 to TRBJ1-1; 10 nucleotides line up with TRBD1. Germline CDR1 reads MNHEY; CDR2 reads SMNVEV (reference sequence). This CDR3 spans 15 amino acids. V dropped 6 bases and J dropped 5; count of bases not matched to a gene: 9.

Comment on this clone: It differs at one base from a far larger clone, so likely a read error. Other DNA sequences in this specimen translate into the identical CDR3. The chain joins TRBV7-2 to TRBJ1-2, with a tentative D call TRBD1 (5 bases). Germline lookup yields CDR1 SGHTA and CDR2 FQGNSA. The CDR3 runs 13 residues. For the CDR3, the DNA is TGTGCCAGCAGCTTAGTGGGGACTTACCTTCTGGGCTTC. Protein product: CASSLVGTYLLGF.

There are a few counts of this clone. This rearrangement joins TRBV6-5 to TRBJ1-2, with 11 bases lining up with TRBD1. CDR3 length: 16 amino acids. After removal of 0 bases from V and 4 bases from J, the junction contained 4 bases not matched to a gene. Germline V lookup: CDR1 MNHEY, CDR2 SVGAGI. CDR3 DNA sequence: TGTGCCAGCAGTTACTCGAGGACAGGGGGCGTCTATGGCTACACCTTC. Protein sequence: CASSYSRTGGVYGYTF.

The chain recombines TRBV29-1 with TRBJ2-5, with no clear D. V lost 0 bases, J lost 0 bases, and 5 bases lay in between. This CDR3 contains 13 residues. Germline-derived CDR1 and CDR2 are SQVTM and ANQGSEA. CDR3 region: CSVEEKYQETQYF. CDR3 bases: TGCAGCGTTGAAGAGAAGTACCAAGAGACCCAGTACTTC.

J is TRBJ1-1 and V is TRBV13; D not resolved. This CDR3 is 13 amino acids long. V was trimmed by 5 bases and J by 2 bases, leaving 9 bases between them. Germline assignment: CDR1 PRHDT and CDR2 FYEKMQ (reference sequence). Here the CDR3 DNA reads TGTGCCAGCAGCGGCAGCTTCAACACTGAAGCTTTCTTT. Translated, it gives CASSGSFNTEAFF. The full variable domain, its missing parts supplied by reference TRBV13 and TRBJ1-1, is AAGVIQSPRHLIKEKRETATLKCYPIPRHDTVYWYQQGPGQDPQFLISFYEKMQSDKGSIPDRFSAQQFSDYHSELNMSSLELGDSALYFCASSGSFNTEAFFGQGTRLTVV.

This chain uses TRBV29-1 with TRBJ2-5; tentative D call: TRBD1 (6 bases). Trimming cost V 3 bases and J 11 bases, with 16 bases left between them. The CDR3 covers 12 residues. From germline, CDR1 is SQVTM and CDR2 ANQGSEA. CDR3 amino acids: CSVDGQGKEQYF. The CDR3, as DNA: TGCAGCGTTGACGGCCAGGGGAAAGAGCAGTACTTC.

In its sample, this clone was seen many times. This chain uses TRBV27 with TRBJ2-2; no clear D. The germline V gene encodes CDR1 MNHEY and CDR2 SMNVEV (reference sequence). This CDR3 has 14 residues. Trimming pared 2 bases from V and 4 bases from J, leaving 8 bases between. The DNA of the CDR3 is TGTGCCAGCAGTTTAGGTTATATCACCGGGGAGCTGTTTTTT. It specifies CASSLGYITGELFF.

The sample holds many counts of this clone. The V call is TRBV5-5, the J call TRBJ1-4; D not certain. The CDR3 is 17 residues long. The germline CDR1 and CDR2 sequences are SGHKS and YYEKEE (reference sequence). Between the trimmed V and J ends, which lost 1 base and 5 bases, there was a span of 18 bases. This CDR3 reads CASSLQIAQEGNEKLFF. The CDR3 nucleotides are TGTGCCAGCAGCTTGCAGATCGCCCAGGAAGGGAATGAAAAACTGTTTTTT. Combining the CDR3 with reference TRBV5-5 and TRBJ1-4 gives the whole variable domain DAGVTQSPTHLIKTRGQQVTLRCSPISGHKSVSWYQQVLGQGPQFIFQYYEKEERGRGNFPDRFSARQFPNYSSELNVNALLLGDSALYLCASSLQIAQEGNEKLFFGSGTQLSVL.

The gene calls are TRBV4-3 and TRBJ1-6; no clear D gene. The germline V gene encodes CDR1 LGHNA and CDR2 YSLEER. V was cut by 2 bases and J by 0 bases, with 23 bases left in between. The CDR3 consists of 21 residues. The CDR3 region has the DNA TGCGCCAGCAGCCAACGCGGATTGGGCCCCGAGTGGAGCTCCTATAATTCACCCCTCCACTTT. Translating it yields CASSQRGLGPEWSSYNSPLHF.

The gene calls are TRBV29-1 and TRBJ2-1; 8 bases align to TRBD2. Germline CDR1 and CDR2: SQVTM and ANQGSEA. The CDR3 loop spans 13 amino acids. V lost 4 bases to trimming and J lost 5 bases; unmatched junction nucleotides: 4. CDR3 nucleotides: TGCAGCGTTGTAAGCGGGGGCCACAATGAGCAGTTCTTC. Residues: CSVVSGGHNEQFF.